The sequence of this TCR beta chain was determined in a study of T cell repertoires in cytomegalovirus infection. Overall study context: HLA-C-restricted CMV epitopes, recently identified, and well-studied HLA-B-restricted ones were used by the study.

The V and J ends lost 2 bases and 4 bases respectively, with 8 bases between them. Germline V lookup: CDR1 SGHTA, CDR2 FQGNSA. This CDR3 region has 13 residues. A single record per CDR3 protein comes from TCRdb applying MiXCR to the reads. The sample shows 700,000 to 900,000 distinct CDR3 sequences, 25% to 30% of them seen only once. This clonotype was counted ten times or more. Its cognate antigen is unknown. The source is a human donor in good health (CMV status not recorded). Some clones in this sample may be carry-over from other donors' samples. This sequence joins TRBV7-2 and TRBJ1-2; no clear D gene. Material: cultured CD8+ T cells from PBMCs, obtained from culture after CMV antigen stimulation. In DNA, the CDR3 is TGTGCCAGCAGCTTAACAGTCCGCTATGGCTACACCTTC. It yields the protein CASSLTVRYGYTF.